One T cell receptor (beta chain) is described in this entry. The target antigen is unknown. This sample is part of a study of identical twins. The CDR3 runs to 15 residues. The germline V gene has CDR1 SGHRS and CDR2 YFSETQ. The junction had 6 bases not matched to a gene; V was cut back by 0 bases and J by 6 bases. General study results and limits: Out-of-frame sharing of TCR alpha in monozygotic twins was underestimated by models.

TCRdb passed the 5' RACE reads through MiXCR, listing each CDR3 protein once. The repertoire consists of around 1.7 million distinct CDR3 sequences, with about 31% occurring once and the leading ten covering roughly 0.3%. This receptor was identified in a newborn girl in good health. The sample comprised cord blood. The V and J genes are TRBV5-1 and TRBJ2-4; TRBD1 matches 7 bases. The CDR3, as DNA: TGCGCCAGCAGCTTGGCCGGGACAGACCTAAACATTCAGTACTTC. Translated: CASSLAGTDLNIQYF. Filled out from reference TRBV5-1 and TRBJ2-4, the complete variable domain reads KAGVTQTPRYLIKTRGQQVTLSCSPISGHRSVSWYQQTPGQGLQFLFEYFSETQRNKGNFPGRFSGRQFSNSRSEMNVSTLELGDSALYLCASSLAGTDLNIQYFGAGTRLSVL.